Below are 28 T cell receptor beta chains sequenced from a single sample in a study of CD8+ T cells in alopecia areata (dated by TCRdb to 2017 to 2018). Library preparation was by the immunoSEQ multiplex PCR assay. RNA was extracted from all samples and reverse transcribed into cDNA, which served as template for TCR sequencing. TCRdb took this table from immuneACCESS and kept in-frame rearrangements with V and J called. Such tables lack part of the clones; where checked against another copy, unresolved V genes explain under half of the gap, and the rest is unexplained. The table records 270,000 or so clones for this sample, and not one of them appears only once. Jointly, the top ten make up 1.2% of the sample. Cells from mouse cutaneous lymph nodes were pooled, stained for CD4, CD8alpha, NKG2D, NKG2ACE and other markers, and then sorted on a BD Influx. The sample was CD4+ T cells sorted from a lymph node. These receptors originate from a C3H/HeJ mouse with alopecia areata. The MHC haplotype of this strain is H2-k.

A note on this clone: Gene names are mouse gene names. Distinct nucleotide sequences in the sample also encode this CDR3. The CDR3 DNA, read in part, is TGTGCCTGGAGTACCGGGACAGGGGGCTAT. This sequence encodes CAWSTGTGGY. The entire CDR3 is CAWSTGTGGYEQYF. The chain recombines TRBV31 with TRBJ2-7, with 11 bases fitting TRBD1. The read terminates 4 residues ahead of where the CDR3 ends, so the germline J gene completes it. The CDR3 contains 14 residues. V lost 2 bases and J lost 3; bases outside the gene matches: 3. Germline-derived CDR1 and CDR2 are GKSSPN and SITVG.

There are many counts of this clone. Gene names denote mouse genes. The sequenced fragment ends 4 residues before the CDR3 boundary, so the rest is inferred from the germline J gene. V usage is TRBV17 and J usage is TRBJ1-2; 7 nucleotides line up with TRBD1. Trimming took 2 bases from V and 0 from J; bases not matched to a gene: 3. CDR1 MNHDT and CDR2 YYDKIL come from the germline V gene. The CDR3 runs 15 residues. The CDR3 bases that were read are TGTGCTAGCAGTAGACGGACAGGAGCAAACTCC. It is translated as CASSRRTGANS. The whole CDR3 is CASSRRTGANSDYTF.

This clone was seen a handful of times. The genes are named according to mouse. The sample holds other DNA sequences that translate to the same CDR3. CDR3 in amino acids: CASSRDLWGSSYEQYF. CDR3 DNA (partial): TGTGCTAGCAGTAGAGATCTCTGGGGAAGCTCCTAT. This chain joins TRBV17 and TRBJ2-7, with D possibly matching TRBD2 (6 bases). The read ends 4 residues early relative to the CDR3; the germline J gene fills the gap. Germline lookup yields CDR1 MNHDT and CDR2 YYDKIL. V was trimmed by 0 bases and J by 0 bases, leaving 12 bases between them. This CDR3 is 16 amino acids long.

On this clone: Gene names denote mouse genes. The CDR3 end is not reached by the read, which stops 4 residues before it; the germline J gene fills it in. This rearrangement joins TRBV13-2 to TRBJ1-2, with D hard to call. Trimming cost V 5 bases and J 0 bases, with 5 bases left between them. The CDR3 totals 12 residues. The V gene's germline CDR1 is NNHNN and CDR2 SYGAGS (reference sequence). The sequenced part of the CDR3 DNA is TGTGCCAGCGGACAGTCAAACTCC. Translating it yields CASGQSNS. The full CDR3 reads CASGQSNSDYTF.

This clone was seen more than once but under ten times. The gene names here belong to mouse. The CDR3 end lies 4 residues beyond the end of the read and is filled in from the germline J gene. The chain employs TRBV5 and TRBJ2-5; maybe TRBD1 (6 bases). The CDR3 totals 13 residues. The germline gives CDR1 LGHNA, CDR2 YNLKQL (reference sequence). CDR3 sequence reads: CASSTGSMDTQYF. Incomplete CDR3 DNA: TGTGCCAGCAGCACAGGGTCGATGGAC.

There are a few counts of this clone. Each gene name is a mouse one. The observed sequence ends 4 residues before the CDR3 terminus, with the missing tail filled in from the germline J gene. The chain links TRBV31 to TRBJ2-4; the match to TRBD1 covers 10 bases. Germline values: CDR1 GKSSPN, CDR2 SITVG. The CDR3 contains 15 residues. J was trimmed by 2 bases and V by 2 bases; bases with no gene match: 4. This CDR3 is CAWSSDRGIQNTLYF. CDR3 bases read: TGTGCCTGGAGTTCGGACAGGGGGATTCAAAAC.

This clone turned up a few times. The genes are named according to mouse. Read sequence stops 4 residues before the CDR3 end, and the germline J gene provides the missing end. The sample contains more than one DNA sequence encoding this CDR3. The chain recombines TRBV19 with TRBJ2-4; no clear D. The CDR3 is 13 residues long. The ends were cut back, 1 base at V and 0 bases at J, with 3 bases in the middle. CDR1 and CDR2 from the germline V gene are FNHDT and SITEND (reference sequence). This CDR3 reads CASSIHSQNTLYF. CDR3 bases read: TGTGCCAGCAGTATACACAGTCAAAAC.

This clone has at least ten counts. Gene names are the mouse ones. Read coverage stops 4 residues before the CDR3 terminus; the germline J gene supplies the remainder. The sample has other DNA sequences that encode this CDR3 too. The rearrangement uses TRBV13-3 and TRBJ1-2; 7 nucleotides agree with TRBD1. The CDR3 length is 12 residues. Per the germline V gene, CDR1 is NNHDY and CDR2 is SYVADS. The chain's CDR3 is CASSDRGSDYTF. Incomplete CDR3 DNA: TGTGCCAGCAGTGACAGGGGGTCC.

A word on this clone: Gene and germline names: mouse. Sequencing ends 4 residues short of the CDR3 end; the germline J gene provides the rest. This sample also contains other DNA sequences that code for the same CDR3. J is TRBJ2-1 and V is TRBV13-1; 7 bases map to TRBD2. The germline V gene encodes CDR1 NSHNY and CDR2 SYGAGN. J gave up 0 bases and V 0 bases, and 3 bases lay outside the gene matches. The CDR3 loop spans 16 amino acids. Incomplete CDR3 DNA: TGTGCCAGCAGTGATGCTGGGGGATATAACTATGCT. It codes for CASSDAGGYNYA. The CDR3 as a whole reads CASSDAGGYNYAEQFF.

This clone has more than one count but fewer than ten. Gene labels here are mouse ones. The CDR3 end is not reached by the read, which stops 4 residues before it; the germline J gene fills it in. The genes are TRBV12-1 and TRBJ1-2; 7 bases match TRBD1. The V and J ends lost 0 bases and 1 base, in that order; junction bases with no gene match: 4. Germline CDR1 SGHSN, CDR2 HYEKVE. The CDR3 is made up of 15 amino acids. CDR3 DNA, as far as it was read: TGTGCCAGCTCTCTCCCCGGGACAGTAAACTCC. Translated: CASSLPGTVNS. The full CDR3 protein reads CASSLPGTVNSDYTF.

About this clone: Germline and genes: mouse. Read data end 4 residues before the CDR3 end; the end is taken from the germline J gene. This specimen includes other DNA sequences encoding the same CDR3. This chain uses TRBV13-1 with TRBJ2-7, with D perhaps TRBD1 (6 bases). This CDR3 is built from 12 residues. Germline V gene lookup returns CDR1 NSHNY and CDR2 SYGAGN. The CDR3 sequence is CASSRTGYEQYF. The sequenced part of the CDR3 DNA is TGTGCCAGCAGTCGTACAGGGTAT.

This clone turned up a few times. Genes here carry mouse names. The DNA ends 4 residues before the CDR3 does, and the rest of the CDR3 is filled in from the germline J gene. The V gene is TRBV31, the J gene TRBJ2-4; TRBD1 agrees at 7 bases. CDR1 is GKSSPN, CDR2 SITVG, per germline. CDR3 length: 15 residues. CDR3 DNA (partial): TGTGCCTGGAGTCGCCCTCCGACAGGGAGGAAC. Residues: CAWSRPPTGRN. In full, the CDR3 reads CAWSRPPTGRNTLYF.

This clone was found a few times. The gene names given are mouse names. The read halts 4 residues ahead of the CDR3 end, with the missing end drawn from the germline J gene. This chain uses TRBV1 with TRBJ2-5; D perhaps matches TRBD2 (5 bases). The length of the CDR3 is 15 residues. V was cut by 2 bases and J by 0 bases, with 9 bases left in between. Germline assignment: CDR1 NSQYPW and CDR2 LRSPGD (reference sequence). CDR3 DNA (partial): TGCACCTGCAGTGCAAACTGGTTTAACCAAGAC. Translation: CTCSANWFNQD. The CDR3 as a whole reads CTCSANWFNQDTQYF.

This clone has just a few counts. Gene labels here are mouse ones. Read data end 4 residues before the CDR3 end; the end is taken from the germline J gene. The chain couples TRBV13-1 to TRBJ2-5; 8 bases are a match to TRBD1. This CDR3 comprises 13 residues. The germline V gene encodes CDR1 NSHNY and CDR2 SYGAGN. CDR3 sequence reads: CANRTGKGDTQYF. Incomplete CDR3 DNA: TGTGCCAACAGGACAGGGAAGGGGGAC.

Remarks on this clone: Gene names and germline refer to mouse. The read ends 4 residues shy of where the CDR3 ends; the end is completed using the germline J gene. V is TRBV13-1 and J is TRBJ2-1; TRBD1 matches 9 bases. This CDR3 comprises 14 residues. Germline CDR1 and CDR2: NSHNY and SYGAGN. J was trimmed by 6 bases and V by 2 bases; bases with no gene match: 3. The CDR3 sequence is CASSDRGQGAEQFF. CDR3 DNA (partial): TGTGCCAGCAGTGACCGGGGACAGGGTGCT.

This clone was seen a few times. These gene names are mouse names. The CDR3 extends 4 residues past the end of the read, so its final part is completed from the germline J gene. In the same sample, other DNA sequences code for this CDR3. V gene TRBV13-3 combines with J gene TRBJ2-1; tentatively, D is TRBD1 (6 bases). V lost 3 bases and J 4 bases, leaving 11 bases between the germline ends. The germline gives CDR1 NNHDY, CDR2 SYVADS. The CDR3 has 14 amino acids. The CDR3 bases that were read are TGTGCCAGCAGTGCCAGGGGCAATTATGCT. Encoded protein: CASSARGNYA. The entire CDR3 sequence reads CASSARGNYAEQFF.

About this clone: Each gene name is a mouse one. Coverage ceases 4 residues before the CDR3 finishes, and the germline J gene fills in the end. The chain carries TRBV17 and TRBJ2-1; D uncertain. The CDR3 extends over 13 amino acids. Germline assignment: CDR1 MNHDT and CDR2 YYDKIL. The V and J ends lost 3 bases and 3 bases respectively, with 6 bases between them. The CDR3 spells CASSSVSYAEQFF. The part of the CDR3 DNA that was read is TGTGCTAGCAGTAGTGTCAGCTATGCT.

In regard to this clone: Mouse gene names apply. The CDR3 goes on 4 residues after the read ends, and that part is filled in from the germline J gene. The gene calls are TRBV19 and TRBJ2-4; the D gene is possibly TRBD2 (6 bases). Germline V gene data show CDR1 as FNHDT and CDR2 as SITEND (reference sequence). The germline V and J ends were trimmed by 4 bases and 0 bases, with 9 bases remaining between them. This CDR3 has 14 amino acids. The CDR3 DNA, read in part, is TGTGCCAGCAGTTCCGGGACTAGTCAAAAC. It codes for CASSSGTSQN. The CDR3 as a whole reads CASSSGTSQNTLYF.

Notes on this clone: Gene names follow the mouse nomenclature. The CDR3 end is not reached by the read, which stops 4 residues before it; the germline J gene fills it in. The chain combines TRBV14 with TRBJ1-1; TRBD1 might be the D (6 bases). There are 13 residues in the CDR3. CDR1 and CDR2 (germline): SGHDT, FRDEAV. The part of the CDR3 DNA that was read is TGTGCCAGCAGTTTGTGGGGGGCGCGA. It specifies CASSLWGAR. The CDR3 as a whole reads CASSLWGAREVFF.

With regard to this clone: Any gene name here is a mouse gene name. The CDR3 end lies 4 residues beyond the end of the read and is filled in from the germline J gene. V gene TRBV19 combines with J gene TRBJ2-4; 8 bases align to TRBD2. Germline CDR1 FNHDT, CDR2 SITEND (reference sequence). The CDR3 covers 12 residues. The sequenced part of the CDR3 DNA is TGTGCCAGCAGCTGGGGGGACAAC. This codes for CASSWGDN. The whole CDR3 reads CASSWGDNTLYF.

As for this clone: Gene names and germline match the mouse. Read coverage stops 4 residues before the CDR3 terminus; the germline J gene supplies the remainder. The same CDR3 arises from other DNA sequences in this sample as well. The chain combines TRBV13-1 with TRBJ2-1; 12 positions agree with TRBD2. The CDR3 sequence is 16 residues long. V gave up 2 bases and J gave up 1 base; unmatched junction bases: 1. Germline CDR1 reads NSHNY; CDR2 reads SYGAGN. The DNA read from the CDR3 is TGTGCCAGCAGTGAGGGGACTGGGGGGAACTATGCT. This codes for CASSEGTGGNYA. The CDR3 as a whole reads CASSEGTGGNYAEQFF.

This clone was recorded a few times. Mouse germline and gene names are used. The CDR3 end falls 4 residues outside the read, so it is completed with the germline J gene. The rearrangement links TRBV31 to TRBJ2-7, with 10 bases that match TRBD2. The CDR3 is made up of 15 amino acids. From germline, CDR1 is GKSSPN and CDR2 SITVG. The CDR3: CAWSPRTGGLYEQYF. The CDR3 DNA, read in part, is TGTGCCTGGAGTCCTCGGACTGGGGGTCTTTAT.

This clone has a handful of counts. Germline and genes here are mouse. The CDR3 goes on 4 residues after the read ends, and that part is filled in from the germline J gene. The chain recombines TRBV13-1 with TRBJ2-2; TRBD1 might be the D (5 bases). Germline CDR1 and CDR2: NSHNY and SYGAGN. There are 15 residues in the CDR3. The V and J ends lost 2 bases and 0 bases respectively, with 8 bases between them. The part of the CDR3 DNA that was read is TGTGCCAGCAGTGAAGCGACAGCAAACACCGGG. It codes for CASSEATANTG. In full, the CDR3 is CASSEATANTGQLYF.

Details on this clone: The gene names here belong to mouse. The observed sequence ends 3 residues before the CDR3 terminus, with the missing tail filled in from the germline J gene. The gene calls are TRBV1 and TRBJ1-6; possibly TRBD1 for D (5 bases). TRBJ1-6 is noted as an ORF with a role that remains uncertain. The CDR3 extends over 14 amino acids. Trimming stripped 3 bases from V and 4 bases from J, with 7 bases between. Germline CDR1 and CDR2: NSQYPW and LRSPGD (reference sequence). CDR3 bases read: TGCACCTGCAGTGCGGGGACTTATAATTCGCCC. This sequence encodes CTCSAGTYNSP. The CDR3 in full is CTCSAGTYNSPLYF.

On this clone itself: Gene and germline names: mouse. The read falls 4 residues short of the CDR3 end, and the missing part is taken from the germline J gene. The chain couples TRBV1 to TRBJ2-7, with TRBD2 matching over 12 bases. The germline V gene has CDR1 NSQYPW and CDR2 LRSPGD (reference sequence). CDR3 length: 16 residues. The CDR3 here is CTCSADLGLGGYEQYF. The sequenced part of the CDR3 DNA is TGCACCTGCAGTGCAGATCTGGGACTGGGGGGTTAT.

This clone came up a few times. The genes and germline here are from mouse. The read terminates 4 residues before the CDR3 end, so the remaining end is supplied by the germline J gene. The rearrangement joins TRBV1 to TRBJ2-1; D is unresolved. Trimming took 4 bases from V and 1 from J, leaving 8 bases between them. The CDR3 runs 14 residues. Germline V gene lookup returns CDR1 NSQYPW and CDR2 LRSPGD (reference sequence). The chain's CDR3 is CTCSGWVNYAEQFF. The DNA read from the CDR3 is TGCACCTGCAGTGGGTGGGTGAACTATGCT. The full variable domain, its missing parts supplied by reference TRBV1 and TRBJ2-1, is VTLLEQNPRWRLVPRGQAVNLRCILKNSQYPWMSWYQQDLQKQLQWLFTLRSPGDKEVKSLPGADYLATRVTDTELRLQVANMSQGRTLYCTCSGWVNYAEQFFGPGTRLTVL.

A word on this clone: The genes and germline here are from mouse. From the germline J gene comes the end of the CDR3, since the read stops 4 residues before it. The V call is TRBV19, the J call TRBJ2-1, with 10 positions matching TRBD2. This CDR3 region has 14 residues. CDR1 and CDR2 (germline): FNHDT, SITEND (reference sequence). The CDR3 sequence: CASSTGGARAEQFF. Partial CDR3 DNA: TGTGCCAGCAGTACTGGGGGGGCGAGGGCT.

With respect to this clone: Germline and genes here are mouse. The read terminates 4 residues ahead of where the CDR3 ends, so the germline J gene completes it. The sample carries other DNA sequences with the same CDR3. The rearrangement links TRBV19 to TRBJ2-1; 12 nucleotides match TRBD2. The V and J ends lost 5 bases and 0 bases, in that order; junction bases with no gene match: 3. The CDR3 totals 16 residues. Germline V gene data show CDR1 as FNHDT and CDR2 as SITEND (reference sequence). Partial CDR3 DNA: TGTGCCAGCAGCCCGGGACTGGGGGGTAACTATGCT. Protein product: CASSPGLGGNYA. The whole CDR3 sequence reads CASSPGLGGNYAEQFF.